This TCR beta chain was identified in a study of shared clonotypes between healthy human individuals. Study-level background: Serving as donors were a couple of women and three men, whose ages spanned 18 to 49. Whole-study results and caveats: Although depth was large, rarefaction showed that sequencing of the sorted subsets was incomplete.

CDR3 length: 16 amino acids. Germline lookup yields CDR1 GTSNPN and CDR2 SVGIG (reference sequence). Trimming cost V 5 bases and J 4 bases; bases outside gene matches: 13. An assay was performed, and its level was deep. Assay used: immunoSEQ multiplex PCR; TCRdb lists only in-frame clones, some missing. The repertoire consists of around 1.1 million clones, with approximately 80% occurring once and the leading ten covering 0.5% to 0.65%. The healthy adult donors were HIV-negative and reported no recent acute infections or vaccinations. Of note for this clone: Its antigen is still unknown.

Source material: memory CD4+ T cells from PBMCs. Subset in this sample: CD45RA-negative fraction. This receptor was identified in a young man in good health. Some clones in this sample may be carry-over from other donors' samples. This chain links TRBV30 with TRBJ1-1; 10 bases line up with TRBD1. The CDR3 sequence is CAWSGQGILRGTEAFF. Here the CDR3 DNA reads TGTGCCTGGTCGGGACAGGGGATACTCCGGGGCACTGAAGCTTTCTTT.